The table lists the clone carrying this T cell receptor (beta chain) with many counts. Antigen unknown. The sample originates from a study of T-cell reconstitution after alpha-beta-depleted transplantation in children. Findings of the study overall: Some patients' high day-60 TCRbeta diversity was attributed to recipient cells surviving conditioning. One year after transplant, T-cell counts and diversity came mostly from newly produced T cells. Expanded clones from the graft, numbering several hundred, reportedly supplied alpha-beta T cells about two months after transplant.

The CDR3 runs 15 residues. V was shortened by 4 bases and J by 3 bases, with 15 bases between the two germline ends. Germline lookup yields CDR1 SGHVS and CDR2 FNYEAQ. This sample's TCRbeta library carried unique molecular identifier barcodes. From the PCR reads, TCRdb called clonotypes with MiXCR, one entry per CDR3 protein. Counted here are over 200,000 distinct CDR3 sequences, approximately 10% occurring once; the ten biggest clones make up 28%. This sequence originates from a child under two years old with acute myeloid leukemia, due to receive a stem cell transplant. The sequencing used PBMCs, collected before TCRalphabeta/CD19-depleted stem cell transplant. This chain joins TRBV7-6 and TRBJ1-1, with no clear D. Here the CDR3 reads CASSSQTNPDTEAFF. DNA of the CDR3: TGTGCCAGCAGCTCCCAAACAAATCCGGACACTGAAGCTTTCTTT.